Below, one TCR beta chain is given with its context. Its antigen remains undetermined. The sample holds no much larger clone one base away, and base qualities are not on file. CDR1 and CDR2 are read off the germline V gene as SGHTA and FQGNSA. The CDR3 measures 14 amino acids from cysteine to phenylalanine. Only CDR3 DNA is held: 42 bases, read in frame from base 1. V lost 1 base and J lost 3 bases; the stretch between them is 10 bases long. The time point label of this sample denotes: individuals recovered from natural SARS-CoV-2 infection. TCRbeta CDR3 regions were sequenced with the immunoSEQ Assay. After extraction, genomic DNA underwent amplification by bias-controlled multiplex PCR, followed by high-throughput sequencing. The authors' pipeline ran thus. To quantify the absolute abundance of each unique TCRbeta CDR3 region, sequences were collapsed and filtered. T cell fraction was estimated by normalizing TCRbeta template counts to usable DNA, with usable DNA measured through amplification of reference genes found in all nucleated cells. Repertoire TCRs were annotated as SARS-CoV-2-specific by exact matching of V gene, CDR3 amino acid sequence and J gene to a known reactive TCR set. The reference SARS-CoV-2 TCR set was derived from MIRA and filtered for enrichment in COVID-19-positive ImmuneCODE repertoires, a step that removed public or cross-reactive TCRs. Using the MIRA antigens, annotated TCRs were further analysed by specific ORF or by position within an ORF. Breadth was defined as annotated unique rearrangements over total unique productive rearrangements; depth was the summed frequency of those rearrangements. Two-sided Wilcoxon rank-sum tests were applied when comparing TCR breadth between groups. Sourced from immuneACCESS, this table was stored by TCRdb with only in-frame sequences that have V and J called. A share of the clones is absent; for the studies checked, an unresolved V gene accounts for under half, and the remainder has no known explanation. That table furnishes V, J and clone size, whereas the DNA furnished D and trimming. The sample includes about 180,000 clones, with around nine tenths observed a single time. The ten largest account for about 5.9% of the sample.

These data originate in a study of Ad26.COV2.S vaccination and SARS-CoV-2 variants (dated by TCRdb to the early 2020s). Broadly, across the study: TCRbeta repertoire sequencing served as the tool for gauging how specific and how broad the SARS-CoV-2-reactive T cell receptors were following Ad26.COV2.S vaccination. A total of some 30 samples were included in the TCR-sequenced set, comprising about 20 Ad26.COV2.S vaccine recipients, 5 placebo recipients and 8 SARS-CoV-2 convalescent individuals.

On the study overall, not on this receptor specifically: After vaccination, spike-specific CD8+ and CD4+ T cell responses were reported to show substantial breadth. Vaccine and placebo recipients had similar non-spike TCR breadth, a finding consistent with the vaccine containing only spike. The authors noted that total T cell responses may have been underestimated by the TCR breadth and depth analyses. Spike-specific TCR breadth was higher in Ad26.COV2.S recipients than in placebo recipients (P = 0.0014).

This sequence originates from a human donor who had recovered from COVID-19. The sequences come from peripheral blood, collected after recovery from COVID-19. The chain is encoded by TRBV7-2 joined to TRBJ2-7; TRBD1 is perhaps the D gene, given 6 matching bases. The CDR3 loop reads CASSLGQGYYEQYF. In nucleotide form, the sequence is TGTGCCAGCAGCTTAGGGCAGGGGTACTACGAGCAGTACTTC.